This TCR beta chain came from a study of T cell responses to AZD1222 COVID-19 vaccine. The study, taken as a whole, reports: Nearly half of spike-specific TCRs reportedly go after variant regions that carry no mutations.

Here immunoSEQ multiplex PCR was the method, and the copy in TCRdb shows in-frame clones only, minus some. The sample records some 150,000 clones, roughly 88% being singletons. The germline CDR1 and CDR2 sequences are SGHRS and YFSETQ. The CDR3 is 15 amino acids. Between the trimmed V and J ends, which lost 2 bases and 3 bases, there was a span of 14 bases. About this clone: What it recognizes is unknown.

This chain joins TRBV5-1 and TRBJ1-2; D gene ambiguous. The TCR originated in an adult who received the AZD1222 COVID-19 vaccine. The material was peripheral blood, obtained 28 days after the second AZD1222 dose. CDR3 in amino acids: CASSFLKPGYYGYTF. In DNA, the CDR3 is TGCGCCAGCAGCTTTCTGAAACCCGGGTACTATGGCTACACCTTC.